The 21 T cell receptor beta chains below come from one sample, sequenced in a study of CXCR3-negative and CXCR3-positive naive CD8 T cells. Overall study results and limits: Compared with CXCR3-negative naive cells, CXCR3-positive naive cells showed more hydrophobic TRB CDR3s.

Their target antigens are unknown. Via 5' RACE with UMI labels, TRB cDNA libraries were prepared. TCRdb reprocessed the 5' RACE reads and reports one entry per CDR3 protein, with no DNA. The sample has some 150,000 distinct CDR3 sequences. The sequencing sample was made of naive CXCR3+ CD8+ T cells from blood. Subset reported: CD45RO-CCR7+CD27+CD95- naive CD8+ T cells expressing CXCR3 (TNR3+). The source is a human donor in good health. Some clones in this sample may be carry-over from other donors' samples.

The chain employs TRBV2 and TRBJ2-5; with no DNA, the TCRdb D assignment of TRBD1 cannot be verified. The germline CDR1 and CDR2 sequences are SNHLY and FYNNEI. This CDR3 has 16 amino acids. The CDR3 region is CASSGLGQGTDGTQYF.

CDR3 loop: CASSPGTGGKADEQYF. The rearrangement joins TRBV9 to TRBJ2-7; TCRdb selects TRBD1, and the lack of DNA leaves this call unchecked. The CDR3 covers 16 residues. The germline V gene encodes CDR1 SGDLS and CDR2 YYNGEE.

V and J are TRBV7-3 and TRBJ2-6; TCRdb selects TRBD1, and the lack of DNA leaves this call unchecked. The CDR3 has 20 residues. Germline assignment: CDR1 SGHTA and CDR2 FQGTGA. CDR3 loop: CASSRPRREEINSGANVLTF.

CDR3 residues: CASSLGSTGNSPLHF. The chain uses TRBV7-2 and TRBJ1-6; TCRdb's D gene call, TRBD1, goes unchecked for lack of DNA. The CDR3 length is 15 residues. The germline gives CDR1 SGHTA, CDR2 FQGNSA.

The rearrangement links TRBV5-1 to TRBJ2-2; absent DNA, TCRdb's TRBD1 call cannot be checked. The CDR3 is 15 residues long. The germline gives CDR1 SGHRS, CDR2 YFSETQ. The CDR3 loop is CASSSAQGNTGELFF.

V and J are TRBV29-1 and TRBJ2-5; TCRdb's D gene call, TRBD1, goes unchecked for lack of DNA. The CDR3 totals 13 residues. CDR1 is SQVTM, CDR2 ANQGSEA, per germline. This CDR3 is CSVPTGDVETQYF.

V gene TRBV7-9 combines with J gene TRBJ2-3; TCRdb outputs TRBD2, but without DNA this stays unchecked. The CDR3 loop spans 13 amino acids. Germline V gives CDR1 SEHNR, CDR2 FQNEAQ (reference sequence). CDR3 in amino acids: CASSSSPQDTQYF.

The chain uses TRBV14 and TRBJ2-7; no DNA is available, so the TRBD2 call from TCRdb remains unchecked. Germline CDR1 is SGHDN and CDR2 is FVKESK. The CDR3 extends over 17 amino acids. The CDR3 is CASSQEGAGVSSYEQYF. Variable domain in full (rest from reference TRBV14 and TRBJ2-7): EAGVTQFPSHSVIEKGQTVTLRCDPISGHDNLYWYRRVMGKEIKFLLHFVKESKQDESGMPNNRFLAERTGGTYSTLKVQPAELEDSGVYFCASSQEGAGVSSYEQYFGPGTRLTVT.

The chain has TRBV7-9 and TRBJ1-6; the TCRdb D gene call, TRBD1, has no DNA to confirm it. The CDR3 sequence is 18 residues long. Germline assignment: CDR1 SEHNR and CDR2 FQNEAQ (reference sequence). This CDR3 is CASSLDGTGDLNNSPLHF. The full variable domain, in which reference TRBV7-9 and TRBJ1-6 provide the parts outside the CDR3, is DTGVSQNPRHKITKRGQNVTFRCDPISEHNRLYWYRQTLGQGPEFLTYFQNEAQLEKSRLLSDRFSAERPKGSFSTLEIQRTEQGDSAMYLCASSLDGTGDLNNSPLHFGNGTRLTVT.

V and J are TRBV7-9 and TRBJ2-7; the TCRdb D gene call, TRBD1, has no DNA to confirm it. CDR3 size: 15 residues. Germline V CDR1 and CDR2: SEHNR, FQNEAQ (reference sequence). CDR3 sequence reads: CASSLVNRGGYEQYF.

The rearrangement uses TRBV4-3 and TRBJ1-5. Germline CDR1 reads LGHNA; CDR2 reads YSLEER. This CDR3 contains 15 residues. This chain's CDR3 is CASSQGTQNGGPQHF.

The chain is built from TRBV27 and TRBJ2-1; TCRdb gives TRBD1 as the D gene, but with no DNA this cannot be confirmed. Germline CDR1 reads MNHEY; CDR2 reads SMNVEV (reference sequence). The CDR3 runs to 16 residues. The CDR3 loop is CASGLAGGPSYNEQFF.

The genes are TRBV20-1 and TRBJ1-5; TCRdb reports TRBD1, a call that lacks DNA to check it against. The CDR3 spans 18 residues. Germline CDR1 reads DFQATT; CDR2 reads SNEGSKA (reference sequence). The CDR3 reads CSARRVRKGSPSNQPQHF.

The rearrangement joins TRBV5-4 to TRBJ2-7; the TRBD1 assignment by TCRdb is unverifiable without DNA. Germline V gene lookup returns CDR1 SGHNT and CDR2 YYREEE (reference sequence). The CDR3 spans 14 residues. This CDR3 is CASSSGTGNYEQYF.

J is TRBJ1-5 and V is TRBV7-9; absent DNA, TCRdb's TRBD1 call cannot be checked. The CDR3 totals 14 residues. Germline V gene sequence: CDR1 SEHNR, CDR2 FQNEAQ (reference sequence). The CDR3: CASRSGVGNQPQHF. Full variable domain (missing parts from reference TRBV7-9 and TRBJ1-5): DTGVSQNPRHKITKRGQNVTFRCDPISEHNRLYWYRQTLGQGPEFLTYFQNEAQLEKSRLLSDRFSAERPKGSFSTLEIQRTEQGDSAMYLCASRSGVGNQPQHFGDGTRLSIL.

V gene TRBV5-1 combines with J gene TRBJ2-1; TCRdb gives TRBD1 as the D gene, but with no DNA this cannot be confirmed. This CDR3 has 16 amino acids. Looked up from germline, CDR1 is SGHRS and CDR2 is YFSETQ. The CDR3 spells CASSPEPGSSLHEQFF.

The CDR3 protein is CASSLSMGGYEQYF. The chain couples TRBV27 to TRBJ2-7; TCRdb proposes TRBD1, but this gene call is untestable without DNA. CDR1 is MNHEY and CDR2 is SMNVEV in the germline V gene (reference sequence). The CDR3 length is 14 residues.

The chain has TRBV12-3 or TRBV12-4 and TRBJ1-4; with no DNA, the TCRdb D assignment of TRBD1 cannot be verified. The CDR3 loop spans 15 amino acids. CDR3 amino acids: CASSITGLSPIKLFF.

The V call is TRBV11-3, the J call TRBJ2-1; as DNA is missing, the TRBD1 call by TCRdb cannot be tested. There are 13 residues in the CDR3. Germline values: CDR1 SGHNT, CDR2 YENEEA. CDR3 amino acids: CASSSSTGDEQFF.

The chain combines TRBV5-4 with TRBJ2-5; TCRdb picks TRBD1, but there is no DNA to check that call. CDR1 and CDR2 from the germline V gene are SGHNT and YYREEE (reference sequence). The CDR3 runs to 17 residues. The CDR3 is CASSSDRGSVGGETQYF.

CDR3: CSVEDLGQGSYEQYF. The genes are TRBV29-1 and TRBJ2-7; no DNA is available, so the TRBD1 call from TCRdb remains unchecked. Per the germline V gene, CDR1 is SQVTM and CDR2 is ANQGSEA. CDR3 length: 15 residues.